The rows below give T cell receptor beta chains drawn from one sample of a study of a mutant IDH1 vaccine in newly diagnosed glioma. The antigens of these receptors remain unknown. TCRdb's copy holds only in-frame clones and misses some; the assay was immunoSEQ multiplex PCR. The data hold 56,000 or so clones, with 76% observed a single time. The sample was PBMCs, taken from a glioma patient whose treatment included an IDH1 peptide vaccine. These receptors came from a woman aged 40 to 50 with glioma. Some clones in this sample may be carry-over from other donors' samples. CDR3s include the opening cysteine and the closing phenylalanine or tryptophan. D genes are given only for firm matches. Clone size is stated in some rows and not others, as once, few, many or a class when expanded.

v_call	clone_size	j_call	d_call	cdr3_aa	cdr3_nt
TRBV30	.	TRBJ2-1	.	CARAGGSSYNEQFF	TGTGCCAGGGCCGGGGGCAGCTCCTACAATGAGCAGTTCTTC
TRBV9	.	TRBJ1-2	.	CASSVTTGQPGYTF	TGTGCCAGCAGCGTAACAACAGGGCAGCCTGGCTACACCTTC
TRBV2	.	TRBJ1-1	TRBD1	CASSQRAAGGLNTEAFF	TGTGCCAGCAGTCAAAGAGCCGCAGGGGGCCTGAACACTGAAGCTTTCTTT
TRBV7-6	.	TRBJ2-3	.	CASSLAFQDTQYF	TGTGCCAGCAGCTTAGCGTTTCAAGATACGCAGTATTTT
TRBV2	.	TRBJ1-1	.	CASSEGPERQATEAFF	TGTGCCAGCAGTGAAGGGCCAGAGCGGCAGGCCACTGAAGCTTTCTTT
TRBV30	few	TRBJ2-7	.	CAWSVDYEYEQYF	TGTGCCTGGAGTGTTGATTATGAGTACGAGCAGTACTTC
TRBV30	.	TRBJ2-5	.	CAWRGQETQYF	TGTGCCTGGAGAGGGCAGGAGACCCAGTACTTC
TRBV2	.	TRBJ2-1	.	CASSELWSSYNEQFF	TGTGCCAGCAGTGAACTTTGGAGCTCCTACAATGAGCAGTTCTTC
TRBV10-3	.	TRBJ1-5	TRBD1	CAINSGTGDNQPQHF	TGTGCCATCAACAGCGGGACAGGGGACAATCAGCCCCAGCATTTT
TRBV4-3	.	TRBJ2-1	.	CASSQAKAEQFF	TGCGCCAGCAGCCAAGCTAAGGCTGAGCAGTTCTTC
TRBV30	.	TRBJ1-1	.	CAWSVMVGSNTEAFF	TGTGCCTGGAGTGTAATGGTGGGTTCGAACACTGAAGCTTTCTTT
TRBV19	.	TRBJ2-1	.	CASSIKAPGGTSYNEQFF	TGTGCCAGTAGTATTAAGGCCCCCGGGGGAACCTCCTACAATGAGCAGTTCTTC
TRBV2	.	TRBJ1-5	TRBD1	CASSLGQGNQPQHF	TGTGCCAGCAGTCTCGGACAGGGTAACCAGCCCCAGCATTTT